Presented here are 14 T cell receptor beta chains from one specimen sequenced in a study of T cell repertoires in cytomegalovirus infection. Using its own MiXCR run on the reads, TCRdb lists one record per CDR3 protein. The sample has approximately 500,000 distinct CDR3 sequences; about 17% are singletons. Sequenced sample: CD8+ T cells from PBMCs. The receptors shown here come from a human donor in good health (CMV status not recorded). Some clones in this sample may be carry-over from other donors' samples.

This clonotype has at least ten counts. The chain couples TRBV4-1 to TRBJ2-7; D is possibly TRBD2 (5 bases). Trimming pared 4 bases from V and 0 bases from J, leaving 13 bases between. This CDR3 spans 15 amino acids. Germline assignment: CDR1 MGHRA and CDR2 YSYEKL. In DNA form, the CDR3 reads TGCGCCAGCAGCCGCACGACTGGAGGCTCCTACGAGCAGTACTTC. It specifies CASSRTTGGSYEQYF.

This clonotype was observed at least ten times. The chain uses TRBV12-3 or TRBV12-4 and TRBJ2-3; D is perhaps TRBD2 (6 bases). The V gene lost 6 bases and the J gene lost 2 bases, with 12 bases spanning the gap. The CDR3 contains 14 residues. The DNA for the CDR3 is TGTGCCAGCAGCCCCGGAGGGAACACAGATACGCAGTATTTT. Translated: CASSPGGNTDTQYF.

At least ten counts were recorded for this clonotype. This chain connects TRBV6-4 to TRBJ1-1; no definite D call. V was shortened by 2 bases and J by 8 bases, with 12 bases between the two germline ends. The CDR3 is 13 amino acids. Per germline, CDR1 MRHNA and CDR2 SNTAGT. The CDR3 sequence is CASSDRESREAFF. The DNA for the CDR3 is TGTGCCAGCAGTGACAGGGAGAGCAGGGAAGCTTTCTTT.

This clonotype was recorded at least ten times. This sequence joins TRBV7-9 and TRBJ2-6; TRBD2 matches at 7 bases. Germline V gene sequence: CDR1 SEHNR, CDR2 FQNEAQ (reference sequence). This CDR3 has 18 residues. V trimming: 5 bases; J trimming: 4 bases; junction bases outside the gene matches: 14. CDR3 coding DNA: TGTGCCAGCAGCCCTCCAAACGTTCTGGGGGGGGGGGCCAACGTCCTGACTTTC. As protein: CASSPPNVLGGGANVLTF.

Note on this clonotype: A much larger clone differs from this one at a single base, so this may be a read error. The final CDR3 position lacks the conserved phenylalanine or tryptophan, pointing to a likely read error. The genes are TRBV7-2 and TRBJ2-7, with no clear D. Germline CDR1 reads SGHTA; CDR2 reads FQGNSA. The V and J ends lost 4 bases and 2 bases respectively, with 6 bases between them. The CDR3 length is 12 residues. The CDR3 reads CASSSQTYEQYL. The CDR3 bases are TGTGCCAGCAGCTCGCAGACCTACGAGCAGTACTTA.

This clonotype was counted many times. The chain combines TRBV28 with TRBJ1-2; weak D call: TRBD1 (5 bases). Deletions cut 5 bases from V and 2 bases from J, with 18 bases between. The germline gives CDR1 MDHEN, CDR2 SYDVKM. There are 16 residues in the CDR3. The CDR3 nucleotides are TGTGCCAGCAGTCCCACCCCCCCGGGGCAGAACTATGGCTACACCTTC. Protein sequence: CASSPTPPGQNYGYTF.

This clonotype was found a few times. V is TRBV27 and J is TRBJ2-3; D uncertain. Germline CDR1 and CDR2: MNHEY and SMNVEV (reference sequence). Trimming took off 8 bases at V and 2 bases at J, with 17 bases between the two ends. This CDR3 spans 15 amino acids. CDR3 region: CASLLRISATDTQYF. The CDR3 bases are TGTGCCAGCCTCCTTAGGATATCCGCCACAGATACGCAGTATTTT.

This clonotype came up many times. The CDR3 DNA sequence: TGTGCCAGCAGCGATGACAGGGGGTGGGATGAGCAGTTCTTC. Protein product: CASSDDRGWDEQFF. The chain joins TRBV7-9 to TRBJ2-1; 9 positions match TRBD1. In germline, CDR1 is SEHNR, CDR2 FQNEAQ (reference sequence). The CDR3 runs to 14 residues. Trimming cost V 5 bases and J 8 bases; bases outside gene matches: 7. Looking up the rest from reference TRBV7-9 and TRBJ2-1 gives the full variable domain: DTGVSQNPRHKITKRGQNVTFRCDPISEHNRLYWYRQTLGQGPEFLTYFQNEAQLEKSRLLSDRFSAERPKGSFSTLEIQRTEQGDSAMYLCASSDDRGWDEQFFGPGTRLTVL.

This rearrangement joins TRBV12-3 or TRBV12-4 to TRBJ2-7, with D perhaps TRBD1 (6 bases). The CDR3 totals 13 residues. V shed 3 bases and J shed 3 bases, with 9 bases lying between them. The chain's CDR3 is CASSFDRHYEQYF. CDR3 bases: TGTGCCAGCAGTTTCGACAGGCACTACGAGCAGTACTTC.

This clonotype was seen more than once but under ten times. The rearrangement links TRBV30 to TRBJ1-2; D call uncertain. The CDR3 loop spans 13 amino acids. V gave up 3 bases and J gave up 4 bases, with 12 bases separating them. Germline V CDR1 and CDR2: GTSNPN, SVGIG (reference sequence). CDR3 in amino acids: CAWRGRDLYGYTF. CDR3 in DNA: TGTGCCTGGAGAGGCAGAGACCTCTATGGCTACACCTTC.

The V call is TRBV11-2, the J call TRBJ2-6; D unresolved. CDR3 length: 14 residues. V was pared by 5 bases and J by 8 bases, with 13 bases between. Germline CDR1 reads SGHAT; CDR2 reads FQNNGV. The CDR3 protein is CASSRDGEPNVLTF. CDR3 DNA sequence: TGTGCCAGCAGCCGTGACGGTGAACCCAACGTCCTGACTTTC.

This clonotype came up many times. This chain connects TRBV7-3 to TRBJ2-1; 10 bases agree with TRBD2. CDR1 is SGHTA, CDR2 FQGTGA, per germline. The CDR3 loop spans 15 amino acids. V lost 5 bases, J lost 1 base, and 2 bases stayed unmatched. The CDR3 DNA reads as TGTGCCAGCAGCGTACTAGCGGGATCCTACAATGAGCAGTTCTTC. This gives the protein CASSVLAGSYNEQFF.

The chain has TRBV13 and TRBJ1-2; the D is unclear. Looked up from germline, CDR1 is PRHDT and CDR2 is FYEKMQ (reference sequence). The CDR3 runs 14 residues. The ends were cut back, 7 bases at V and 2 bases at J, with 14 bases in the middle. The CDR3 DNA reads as TGTGCCAGCACCCCGACCGAGGACAACTATGGCTACACCTTC. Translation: CASTPTEDNYGYTF.

This CDR3 reads CASSLGALGYTF. The DNA of the CDR3 is TGTGCCAGCAGCTTGGGGGCCTTAGGCTACACCTTC. The chain recombines TRBV5-5 with TRBJ1-2; D is unresolved. Trimming left V 0 bases short and J 8 bases short, with 8 bases between. The V gene's germline CDR1 is SGHKS and CDR2 YYEKEE (reference sequence). The CDR3 covers 12 residues.